These 29 T cell receptor beta chains came from one sample sequenced in a study of T-cell reconstitution after alpha-beta-depleted transplantation in children. Preparation of the TCRbeta library was carried out with unique molecular identifiers. TCRdb independently ran MiXCR on the PCR reads; one entry per CDR3 protein. The table shows under 750,000 distinct CDR3 sequences, with around 23% occurring only once. Sequencing used PBMCs, mostly from graft donor cells, obtained 360 days after TCRalphabeta/CD19-depleted stem cell transplant. These receptors came from a boy in the first two years of life who had a stem cell transplant for acute myeloid leukemia, so the T cells may come from the graft donor.

The chain links TRBV20-1 to TRBJ2-7; 14 nucleotides match TRBD2. Per germline, CDR1 DFQATT and CDR2 SNEGSKA (reference sequence). The CDR3 sequence is 19 residues long. V trimming: 0 bases; J trimming: 2 bases; junction bases outside the gene matches: 12. The CDR3 sequence is CSARDPIRLAGGRPYEQYF. The CDR3 DNA sequence: TGCAGTGCTAGAGATCCTATTAGACTAGCGGGGGGGCGTCCCTACGAGCAGTACTTC.

This clonotype was seen ten or more times. In DNA, the CDR3 is TGTGCCAGCAGTTTAGGGCGCCCCAGCTCCTACGAGCAGTACGTC. It specifies CASSLGRPSSYEQYV. The gene calls are TRBV12-3 or TRBV12-4 and TRBJ2-7, with unresolved D. This CDR3 spans 15 amino acids. The V end was cut by 1 base, the J end by 0 bases, with 10 bases between.

This chain links TRBV20-1 with TRBJ2-2; the D gene is possibly TRBD2 (7 bases). The CDR3 consists of 15 residues. V lost 8 bases to trimming and J lost 4 bases, with 20 bases between them. From germline, CDR1 is DFQATT and CDR2 SNEGSKA (reference sequence). DNA of the CDR3: TGCAGTCCCTGCGGGACGGGGGGCAGCACCGGGGAGCTGTTTTTT. It translates to CSPCGTGGSTGELFF.

The chain recombines TRBV7-2 with TRBJ2-7; no definite D call. The CDR3 is made up of 13 amino acids. Germline values: CDR1 SGHTA, CDR2 FQGNSA. V was pared by 5 bases and J by 0 bases, with 8 bases between. The DNA of the CDR3 is TGTGCCAGCAGCGGAAAAGCCTCCTACGAGCAGTACTTC. Amino acids: CASSGKASYEQYF.

The chain has TRBV20-1 and TRBJ2-7; D is unresolved. There are 14 residues in the CDR3. Germline lookup yields CDR1 DFQATT and CDR2 SNEGSKA (reference sequence). The CDR3 bases are TGCTGCTTCAGAGGCAGGACCAGCTCCTACGAGCAGTACGTC. Residues: CCFRGRTSSYEQYV.

This clonotype was detected a few times. The rearrangement uses TRBV20-1 and TRBJ2-5; unclear D gene. Germline CDR1 reads DFQATT; CDR2 reads SNEGSKA (reference sequence). There are 13 residues in the CDR3. Between the trimmed V and J ends, which lost 5 bases and 0 bases, there was a span of 10 bases. The CDR3 spells CSASLGYQETQYF. The CDR3 DNA reads TGCAGTGCTTCCTTGGGGTACCAAGAGACCCAGTACTTC.

The chain uses TRBV7-6 and TRBJ1-4; D perhaps matches TRBD1 (5 bases). This CDR3 comprises 16 residues. Germline V lookup: CDR1 SGHVS, CDR2 FNYEAQ. Trimming shortened V by 5 bases and J by 0 bases, and 13 bases separated the two germline ends. CDR3 nucleotide sequence: TGTGCCAGCAGCCTGTGGGACGGAGCAACTAATGAAAAACTGTTTTTT. Protein product: CASSLWDGATNEKLFF. Full variable domain (rest looked up from reference TRBV7-6 and TRBJ1-4): GAGVSQSPRYKVTKRGQDVALRCDPISGHVSLYWYRQALGQGPEFLTYFNYEAQQDKSGLPNDRFSAERPEGSISTLTIQRTEQRDSAMYRCASSLWDGATNEKLFFGSGTQLSVL.

The rearrangement links TRBV12-3 or TRBV12-4 to TRBJ2-2; the D gene is possibly TRBD1 (6 bases). The CDR3 loop spans 17 amino acids. The germline V and J ends were trimmed by 6 bases and 4 bases, with 21 bases remaining between them. Here the CDR3 reads CASSWGRWGWSTGELFF. In DNA form, the CDR3 reads TGTGCCAGCAGCTGGGGGCGATGGGGGTGGAGCACCGGGGAGCTGTTTTTT.

The CDR3 sequence is CASSPPSQSYEQYF. CDR3 DNA sequence: TGTGCCAGCAGTCCACCCTCACAATCCTACGAGCAGTACTTC. The V call is TRBV3-1, the J call TRBJ2-7; no clear D gene. This CDR3 is built from 14 residues. V lost 6 bases and J 1 base, leaving 13 bases between the germline ends. Germline CDR1 and CDR2: LGHDT and YNNKEL (reference sequence).

The chain links TRBV12-3 or TRBV12-4 to TRBJ2-5; D possibly corresponds to TRBD1 (5 bases). Trimming took 7 bases from V and 5 from J, leaving 14 bases between them. The CDR3 has 13 amino acids. CDR3 loop: CASTLGVWETQYF. Here the CDR3 DNA reads TGTGCCAGCACCCTAGGGGTTTGGGAGACCCAGTACTTC.

Ten or more counts support this clonotype. The chain employs TRBV20-1 and TRBJ2-1; D not resolved. Per germline, CDR1 DFQATT and CDR2 SNEGSKA (reference sequence). Trimming took off 6 bases at V and 3 bases at J, with 9 bases between the two ends. This CDR3 has 12 residues. CDR3 residues: CSAKLFYNEQFF. Written as DNA, the CDR3 is TGCAGTGCCAAACTCTTCTACAATGAGCAGTTCTTC.

The chain recombines TRBV29-1 with TRBJ1-4; D ambiguous. The ends were cut back, 3 bases at V and 6 bases at J, with 11 bases in the middle. CDR3 length: 13 residues. CDR1 is SQVTM, CDR2 ANQGSEA, per germline. CDR3 loop: CSVDVGPDEKLFF. DNA of the CDR3: TGCAGCGTTGATGTTGGTCCGGATGAAAAACTGTTTTTT.

The chain combines TRBV15 with TRBJ2-3; D is unresolved. The CDR3 covers 14 residues. Trimming took 0 bases from V and 6 from J, leaving 10 bases between them. Germline CDR1 reads LNHNV; CDR2 reads YYDKDF (reference sequence). CDR3 in DNA: TGTGCCACCAGCAGAGATGCGCTTGAGGATACGCAGTATTTT. Residues: CATSRDALEDTQYF.

The chain employs TRBV20-1 and TRBJ1-2; TRBD1 agrees at 12 bases. Germline assignment: CDR1 DFQATT and CDR2 SNEGSKA (reference sequence). Losses at the gene ends were 1 base for V and 5 bases for J; bases not matched to a gene: 2. This CDR3 is built from 14 residues. The CDR3 region has the DNA TGCAGTGCTAGAGGGGACAGGGGGCTTTATGGCTACACCTTC. This encodes CSARGDRGLYGYTF.

The chain is built from TRBV29-1 and TRBJ2-5; no definite D call. The V gene's germline CDR1 is SQVTM and CDR2 ANQGSEA. The length of the CDR3 is 13 residues. Trimming cost V 1 base and J 5 bases, with 11 bases left between them. This CDR3 reads CSVEVSSPETQYF. The CDR3 bases are TGCAGCGTTGAAGTGTCGTCGCCCGAGACCCAGTACTTC.

The chain uses TRBV5-1 and TRBJ2-3; TRBD2 aligns across 7 bases. The CDR3 spans 14 residues. Germline assignment: CDR1 SGHRS and CDR2 YFSETQ. V lost 6 bases to trimming and J lost 4 bases; unmatched junction nucleotides: 8. The CDR3 sequence: CASTMGGGPDTQYF. Here the CDR3 DNA reads TGCGCCAGCACTATGGGCGGGGGACCAGATACGCAGTATTTT.

This clonotype was counted once. The chain has TRBV20-1 and TRBJ1-1; D not resolved. V lost 3 bases, J lost 0 bases, and 14 bases lay in between. The CDR3 is 15 residues long. Germline values: CDR1 DFQATT, CDR2 SNEGSKA (reference sequence). CDR3 sequence (DNA): TGCAGTGCTAGTCCCACTGCCGGGTTGAACACTGAAGCTTTCTTT. This translates into CSASPTAGLNTEAFF.

This clonotype came up many times. CDR3 in amino acids: CASSPSPGEYQETQYF. CDR3 sequence (DNA): TGTGCCAGCAGCCCGTCGCCGGGGGAATATCAAGAGACCCAGTACTTC. The chain is built from TRBV7-8 and TRBJ2-5; the D gene is possibly TRBD2 (6 bases). Trimming left V 5 bases short and J 2 bases short, with 18 bases between. The CDR3 spans 16 residues. Germline loops: CDR1 SGHVS, CDR2 FQNEAQ.

This clonotype has more than one count but fewer than ten. The rearrangement uses TRBV29-1 and TRBJ2-1; D remains unclear. Trimming took off 3 bases at V and 10 bases at J, with 10 bases between the two ends. Germline CDR1 SQVTM, CDR2 ANQGSEA. This CDR3 has 11 residues. This CDR3 is CSVDPFGEQFF. CDR3 nucleotides: TGCAGCGTTGACCCCTTTGGCGAGCAGTTCTTC.

This clonotype appeared a few times. The chain is built from TRBV20-1 and TRBJ2-1; 9 bases fit TRBD2. From germline, CDR1 is DFQATT and CDR2 SNEGSKA (reference sequence). Trimming took 5 bases from V and 3 from J; bases not matched to a gene: 11. CDR3 size: 16 residues. CDR3 coding DNA: TGCAGTGCTTCTCCGGTCCCTAGCGGGGTCTACAATGAGCAGTTCTTC. Residues: CSASPVPSGVYNEQFF.

In its sample, this clonotype was seen many times. J is TRBJ2-3 and V is TRBV11-2, with D perhaps being TRBD1 or TRBD2 (6 bases each). In germline, CDR1 is SGHAT, CDR2 FQNNGV. The CDR3 runs to 16 residues. V gave up 0 bases and J gave up 0 bases, with 10 bases separating them. Here the CDR3 reads CASSLDPGASTDTQYF. The CDR3 region has the DNA TGTGCCAGCAGCTTAGATCCGGGGGCCAGCACAGATACGCAGTATTTT.

The rearrangement uses TRBV20-1 and TRBJ2-1; the D is unclear. V lost 1 base to trimming and J lost 4 bases, with 8 bases between them. Germline CDR1 is DFQATT and CDR2 is SNEGSKA (reference sequence). The CDR3 contains 13 residues. The CDR3 reads CSARVIGYNEQFF. The CDR3 coding sequence is TGCAGTGCTAGAGTAATTGGGTACAATGAGCAGTTCTTC.

There are a few counts of this clonotype. The gene calls are TRBV15 and TRBJ2-3; D gene ambiguous. CDR1 is LNHNV, CDR2 YYDKDF, per germline (reference sequence). The CDR3 is 14 residues long. Trimming shortened V by 1 base and J by 4 bases, and 9 bases separated the two germline ends. The CDR3 bases are TGTGCCACCAGCAGAGCTAGGGCGGCAGATACGCAGTATTTT. It specifies CATSRARAADTQYF.

The chain has TRBV10-3 and TRBJ2-1; D not certain. The V gene's germline CDR1 is ENHRY and CDR2 SYGVKD. CDR3 length: 12 amino acids. V lost 6 bases and J 6 bases, leaving 9 bases between the germline ends. The DNA of the CDR3 is TGTGCCATCAGCGACAAATTCAATGAGCAGTTCTTC. This gives the protein CAISDKFNEQFF.

The chain links TRBV27 to TRBJ2-2; D unresolved. The CDR3 runs to 15 residues. Trimming removed 4 bases at V and 6 bases at J, with 15 bases between. Germline V gene data show CDR1 as MNHEY and CDR2 as SMNVEV (reference sequence). Here the CDR3 reads CASSYTLGVAGELFF. Written as DNA, the CDR3 is TGTGCCAGCAGTTATACGTTGGGTGTGGCCGGGGAGCTGTTTTTT.

This rearrangement joins TRBV2 to TRBJ2-1; 7 nucleotides align to TRBD1. The germline V gene encodes CDR1 SNHLY and CDR2 FYNNEI. The length of the CDR3 is 14 residues. Losses at the gene ends were 8 bases for V and 5 bases for J; bases not matched to a gene: 9. In DNA, the CDR3 is TGTGCCAGCCAGACAGGGATTGGCGACAATGAGCAGTTCTTC. Encoded protein: CASQTGIGDNEQFF.

V usage is TRBV28 and J usage is TRBJ2-7; TRBD1 agrees at 8 bases. The CDR3 totals 13 residues. The V segment lost 9 bases and the J segment 3 bases; nucleotides outside the gene matches: 7. Germline-derived CDR1 and CDR2 are MDHEN and SYDVKM. This CDR3 is CASSTGVYYEQYV. The CDR3 DNA reads TGTGCCAGTTCGACAGGGGTTTACTACGAGCAGTACGTC.

This clonotype was detected only a few times. The chain recombines TRBV7-8 with TRBJ2-3; D may be TRBD2 (6 bases). The CDR3 has 15 residues. The V end was cut by 6 bases, the J end by 0 bases, with 13 bases between. CDR1 and CDR2 (germline): SGHVS, FQNEAQ. For the CDR3, the DNA is TGTGCCAGCAGGCGATGGGGGGTTAGCACAGATACGCAGTATTTT. The encoded protein is CASRRWGVSTDTQYF. The whole variable domain, remainder taken from reference TRBV7-8 and TRBJ2-3, is GAGVSQSPRYKVAKRGQDVALRCDPISGHVSLFWYQQALGQGPEFLTYFQNEAQLDKSGLPSDRFFAERPEGSVSTLKIQRTQQEDSAVYLCASRRWGVSTDTQYFGPGTRLTVL.

Many counts were recorded for this clonotype. The genes are TRBV6-5 and TRBJ2-6, with TRBD1 matching 10 bases. The CDR3 runs 18 residues. V shed 5 bases, J shed 0 bases, and the junction held 7 bases outside the gene matches. Germline loops: CDR1 MNHEY, CDR2 SVGAGI. CDR3 nucleotide sequence: TGTGCCAGCAGTCGGACAGGGGGAATGGGCTCTGGGGCCAACGTCCTGACTTTC. Translation: CASSRTGGMGSGANVLTF.